A single T cell receptor (beta chain) is shown here with its context. The data stem from a study of blood T cell repertoires in COVID-19. Study overall: There were acute and convalescent COVID-19 samples, and they came from the United States, Italy and Spain.

Original data processing: Estimated nucleated cell counts came from reference gene primer amplification. This table comes from immunoSEQ multiplex PCR, and its TCRdb copy is limited to in-frame clones, with some not included. The DNA gave D and trimming, while V, J and clone size come from that table. The sample comprises under 300,000 clones, approximately 90% of which are singletons, and about 2.1% rests with the top ten. The CDR3 extends over 13 amino acids. Per the germline V gene, CDR1 is SGHNT and CDR2 is YYREEE (reference sequence). Losses at the gene ends were 4 bases for V and 3 bases for J; bases not matched to a gene: 2.

Sequenced sample: peripheral blood. This receptor was taken from a woman aged 40 to 50 who had recovered from COVID-19. The chain combines TRBV5-4 with TRBJ2-7; TRBD1 matches 9 bases. CDR3 DNA: TGTGCCAGCAGCACGGACAGGGGCTACGAGCAGTACTTC. It encodes CASSTDRGYEQYF.